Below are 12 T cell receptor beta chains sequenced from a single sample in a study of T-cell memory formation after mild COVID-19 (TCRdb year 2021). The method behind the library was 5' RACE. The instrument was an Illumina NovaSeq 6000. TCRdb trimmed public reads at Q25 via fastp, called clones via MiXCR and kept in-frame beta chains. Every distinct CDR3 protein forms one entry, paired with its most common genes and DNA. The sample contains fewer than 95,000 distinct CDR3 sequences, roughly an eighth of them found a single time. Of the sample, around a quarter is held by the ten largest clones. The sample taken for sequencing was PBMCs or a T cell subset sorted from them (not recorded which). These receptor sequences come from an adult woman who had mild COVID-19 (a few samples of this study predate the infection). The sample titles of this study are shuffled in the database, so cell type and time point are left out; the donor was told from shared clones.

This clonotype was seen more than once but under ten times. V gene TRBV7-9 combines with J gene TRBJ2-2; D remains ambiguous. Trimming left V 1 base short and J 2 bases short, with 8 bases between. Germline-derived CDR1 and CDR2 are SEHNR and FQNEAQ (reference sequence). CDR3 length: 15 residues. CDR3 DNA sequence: TGTGCCAGCAGCTTAGTAGCACCTAACACCGGGGAGCTGTTTTTT. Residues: CASSLVAPNTGELFF.

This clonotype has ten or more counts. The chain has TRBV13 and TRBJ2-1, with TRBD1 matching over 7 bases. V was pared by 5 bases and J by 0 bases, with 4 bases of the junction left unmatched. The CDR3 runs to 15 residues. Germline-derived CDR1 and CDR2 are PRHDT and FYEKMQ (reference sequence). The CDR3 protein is CASSLRQGSYNEQFF. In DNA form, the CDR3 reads TGTGCCAGCAGCCTCCGACAGGGCTCCTACAATGAGCAGTTCTTC.

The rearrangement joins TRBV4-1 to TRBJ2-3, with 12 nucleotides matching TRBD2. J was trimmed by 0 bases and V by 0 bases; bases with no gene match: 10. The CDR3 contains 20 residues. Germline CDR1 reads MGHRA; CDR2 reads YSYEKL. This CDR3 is CASSQEPLAGGRSSTDTQYF. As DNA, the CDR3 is TGCGCCAGCAGCCAAGAACCCCTAGCGGGGGGGCGTTCGAGCACAGATACGCAGTATTTT.

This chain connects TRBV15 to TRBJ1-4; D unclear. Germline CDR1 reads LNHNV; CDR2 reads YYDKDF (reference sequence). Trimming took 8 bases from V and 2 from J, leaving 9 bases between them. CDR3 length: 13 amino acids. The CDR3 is CATRRITNEKLFF. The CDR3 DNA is TGTGCCACCCGTAGGATCACTAATGAAAAACTGTTTTTT.

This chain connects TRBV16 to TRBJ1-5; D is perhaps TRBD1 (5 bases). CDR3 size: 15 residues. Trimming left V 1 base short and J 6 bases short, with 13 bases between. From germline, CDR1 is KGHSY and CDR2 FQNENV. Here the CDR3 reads CASSQYVGATQPQHF. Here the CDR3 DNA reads TGTGCCAGCAGCCAATATGTAGGGGCTACTCAGCCCCAGCATTTT.

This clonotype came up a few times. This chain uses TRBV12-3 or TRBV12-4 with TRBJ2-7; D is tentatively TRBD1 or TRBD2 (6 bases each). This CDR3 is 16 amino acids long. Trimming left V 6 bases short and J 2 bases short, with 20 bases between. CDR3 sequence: CASSHLGGGPPYEQYF. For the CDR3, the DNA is TGTGCCAGCAGCCATCTCGGGGGCGGGCCTCCCTACGAGCAGTACTTC.

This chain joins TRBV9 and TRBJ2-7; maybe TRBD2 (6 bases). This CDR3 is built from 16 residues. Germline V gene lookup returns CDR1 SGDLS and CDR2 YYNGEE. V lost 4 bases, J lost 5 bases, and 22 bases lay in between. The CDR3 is CASSPWAGSGVDEQYF. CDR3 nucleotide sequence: TGTGCCAGCAGCCCTTGGGCGGGATCTGGGGTCGACGAGCAGTACTTC.

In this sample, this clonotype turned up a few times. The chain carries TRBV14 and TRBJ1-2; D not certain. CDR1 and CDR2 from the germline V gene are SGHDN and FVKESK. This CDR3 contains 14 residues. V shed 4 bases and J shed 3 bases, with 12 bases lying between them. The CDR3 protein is CASSPTEGHYGYTF. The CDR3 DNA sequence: TGTGCCAGCAGCCCCACAGAGGGCCACTATGGCTACACCTTC.

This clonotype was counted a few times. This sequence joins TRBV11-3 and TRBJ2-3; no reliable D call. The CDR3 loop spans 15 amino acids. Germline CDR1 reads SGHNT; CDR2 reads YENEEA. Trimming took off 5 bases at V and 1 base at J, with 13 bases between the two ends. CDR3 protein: CASSLSLGGTDTQYF. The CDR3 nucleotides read TGTGCCAGCAGCCTTAGTCTAGGAGGCACAGATACGCAGTATTTT.

The CDR3 loop reads CASSRTGGSTEAFF. CDR3 DNA: TGTGCCAGCAGCAGGACAGGGGGTAGCACTGAAGCTTTCTTT. The V and J genes are TRBV9 and TRBJ1-1; 10 bases line up with TRBD1. This CDR3 region has 14 residues. V dropped 4 bases and J dropped 4; count of bases not matched to a gene: 4. Per the germline V gene, CDR1 is SGDLS and CDR2 is YYNGEE.

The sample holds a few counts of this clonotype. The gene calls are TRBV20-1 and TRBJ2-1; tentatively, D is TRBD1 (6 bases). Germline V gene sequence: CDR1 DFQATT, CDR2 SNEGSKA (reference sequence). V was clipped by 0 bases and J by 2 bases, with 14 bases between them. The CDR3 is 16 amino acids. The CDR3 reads CSARDRSRGTYNEQFF. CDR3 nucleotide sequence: TGCAGTGCTAGAGATAGATCGAGGGGGACCTACAATGAGCAGTTCTTC.

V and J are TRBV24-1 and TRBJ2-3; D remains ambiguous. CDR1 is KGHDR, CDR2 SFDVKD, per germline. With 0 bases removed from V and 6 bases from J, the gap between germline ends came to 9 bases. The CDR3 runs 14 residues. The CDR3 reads CATSDLLARDTQYF. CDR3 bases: TGTGCCACCAGTGATTTGCTGGCGCGGGATACGCAGTATTTT.